These 13 T cell receptor beta chains originate from one sample sequenced in a study of response to subunit inactivated influenza vaccine. TCRdb reprocessed the RT-PCR reads via MiXCR and lists one record per CDR3 protein. The sample lists around 850,000 distinct CDR3 sequences; approximately 18% were seen once. The source material was PBMCs from blood, sampled roughly 5 days after vaccination. These receptor sequences come from a man aged 45-65 years who received an inactivated influenza vaccine.

The chain has TRBV6-5 and TRBJ2-7, with a weak D call TRBD2 (5 bases). This CDR3 region has 13 residues. Germline-derived CDR1 and CDR2 are MNHEY and SVGAGI. Between the trimmed V and J ends, which lost 1 base and 5 bases, there was a span of 9 bases. CDR3 sequence reads: CASSYFRGDEQYF. DNA for the CDR3: TGTGCCAGCAGTTACTTCCGGGGTGACGAGCAGTACTTC.

This clonotype has only a few counts. This chain links TRBV7-2 with TRBJ2-3; D unresolved. This CDR3 spans 15 amino acids. Germline CDR1 SGHTA, CDR2 FQGNSA. V was shortened by 5 bases and J by 2 bases, with 14 bases between the two germline ends. The CDR3 nucleotides are TGTGCCAGCAGCCTTGGAAACGGATTCACAGATACGCAGTATTTT. The encoded protein is CASSLGNGFTDTQYF.

The chain recombines TRBV5-5 with TRBJ1-3, with 9 bases aligning to TRBD1. Germline lookup yields CDR1 SGHKS and CDR2 YYEKEE (reference sequence). V dropped 1 base and J dropped 8; count of bases not matched to a gene: 10. The CDR3 runs to 16 residues. The CDR3 nucleotides are TGTGCCAGCAGCTTGTATGCCGGGACAGGGTGGGACACCATATATTTT. It encodes CASSLYAGTGWDTIYF.

The V call is TRBV11-2, the J call TRBJ1-1, with 8 bases fitting TRBD1. This CDR3 region has 16 residues. CDR1 is SGHAT, CDR2 FQNNGV, per germline. V shed 0 bases, J shed 4 bases, and the junction held 7 bases outside the gene matches. The CDR3 loop reads CASSLDPGGRGTEAFF. As DNA, the CDR3 is TGTGCCAGCAGCTTAGATCCAGGGGGCAGGGGCACTGAAGCTTTCTTT.

This rearrangement joins TRBV6-2 or TRBV6-3 to TRBJ2-5; D is tentatively TRBD1 or TRBD2 (5 bases each). The germline V gene encodes CDR1 MNHEY and CDR2 SVGEGT. Trimming took off 7 bases at V and 4 bases at J, with 7 bases between the two ends. The CDR3 has 11 amino acids. DNA for the CDR3: TGTGCCAGCAAGAGGGGAGAGACCCAGTACTTC. The encoded protein is CASKRGETQYF.

This clonotype showed up just a few times. This chain joins TRBV7-2 and TRBJ2-7; 7 bases are a match to TRBD1. The CDR3 is 16 residues long. V was clipped by 5 bases and J by 0 bases; unmatched bases: 10. The germline V gene encodes CDR1 SGHTA and CDR2 FQGNSA. Written as DNA, the CDR3 is TGTGCCAGCAGCACACCCCCCGGGACAGCCTCCTACGAGCAGTACTTC. It codes for CASSTPPGTASYEQYF.

The chain recombines TRBV3-1 with TRBJ2-2; D may match TRBD1 or TRBD2 (5 bases each). CDR3 size: 15 residues. V lost 0 bases to trimming and J lost 6 bases, with 11 bases between them. Germline V gene sequence: CDR1 LGHDT, CDR2 YNNKEL (reference sequence). CDR3 bases: TGTGCCAGCAGCCAAGAACTGAGGGGAGCCGGGGAGCTGTTTTTT. It translates to CASSQELRGAGELFF.

Ten or more counts support this clonotype. The genes are TRBV5-1 and TRBJ2-7, with 10 positions matching TRBD2. The trim removed 4 bases at V and 4 bases at J, leaving 8 bases unmatched. Germline values: CDR1 SGHRS, CDR2 YFSETQ. The CDR3 runs 15 residues. CDR3 nucleotides: TGCGCCAGCAGCGGGAGCGGGAGGGCCTTGTACGAGCAGTACTTC. Translated, it gives CASSGSGRALYEQYF.

This clonotype was seen a few times. DNA of the CDR3: TGCAGTGCTAGAGAGTTAAGGCTAGCGGGCGAGCAGTACTTC. Its protein is CSARELRLAGEQYF. The rearrangement uses TRBV20-1 and TRBJ2-7; TRBD2 aligns across 8 bases. This CDR3 spans 14 amino acids. V was pared by 0 bases and J by 6 bases, with 7 bases of the junction left unmatched. Germline V gives CDR1 DFQATT, CDR2 SNEGSKA (reference sequence).

This clonotype has a handful of counts. Germline and junction disagree at one end, which may indicate a read error. The genes are TRBV6-5 and TRBJ2-2, with 9 bases that match TRBD2. This CDR3 has 15 residues. Germline V gene lookup returns CDR1 MNHEY and CDR2 SVGAGI. The CDR3 loop reads CASGYGTSYPGELFF. The DNA of the CDR3 is TGTGCCAGCGGTTACGGGACTAGCTATCCCGGGGAGCTGTTTTTT.

This clonotype was detected a few times. This chain joins TRBV20-1 and TRBJ2-1; 8 nucleotides agree with TRBD1. The CDR3 loop spans 16 amino acids. With V trimmed by 6 bases and J by 0 bases, 10 bases remained unmatched. CDR1 and CDR2 (germline): DFQATT, SNEGSKA (reference sequence). CDR3 sequence reads: CSAPTRTGPSYNEQFF. CDR3 coding DNA: TGCAGTGCCCCCACTCGGACAGGGCCCTCCTACAATGAGCAGTTCTTC.

V usage is TRBV20-1 and J usage is TRBJ2-1; D is uncertain. Deletions cut 5 bases from V and 7 bases from J, with 12 bases between. This CDR3 spans 12 amino acids. The germline CDR1 and CDR2 sequences are DFQATT and SNEGSKA (reference sequence). The CDR3 region is CSAGLGWNEQFF. The CDR3 DNA follows: TGCAGTGCTGGGCTAGGGTGGAATGAGCAGTTCTTC.

In its sample, this clonotype was seen a few times. The V gene is TRBV6-2 or TRBV6-3, the J gene TRBJ2-1, with a tentative D call TRBD2 (5 bases). Germline CDR1 reads MNHEY; CDR2 reads SVGEGT. The germline V and J ends were trimmed by 5 bases and 15 bases, with 20 bases remaining between them. This CDR3 spans 13 amino acids. The DNA for the CDR3 is TGTGCCAGCAGTCGAGGGTCGGAATTGGTGTTGTTCTTC. This sequence encodes CASSRGSELVLFF.